The 10 T cell receptor beta chains given below trace back to one sample, sequenced in a study of PD-L1 blockade in urothelial cancer. Sequencing used immunoSEQ multiplex PCR; TCRdb keeps in-frame clones, though not all of them. The repertoire holds under 150,000 clones, more than 85% seen once, with 1.5% to 2% in the top ten. Sample time point: peripheral blood 6 weeks after treatment start. The sequences come from PBMCs, collected around atezolizumab (anti-PD-L1) treatment. The receptors were gathered from a man aged 55-75 years with urothelial cancer.

The V and J genes are TRBV7-9 and TRBJ2-4; tentative D call: TRBD2 (7 bases). The CDR3 is made up of 14 amino acids. Trimming took off 5 bases at V and 6 bases at J, with 14 bases between the two ends. Germline V CDR1 and CDR2: SEHNR, FQNEAQ (reference sequence). The DNA of the CDR3 is TGTGCCAGCAGCCCCGTGGGGGGGCTAAACATTCAGTACTTC. It translates to CASSPVGGLNIQYF.

V is TRBV7-3 and J is TRBJ2-3; TRBD2 agrees at 9 bases. This CDR3 has 16 amino acids. CDR1 SGHTA and CDR2 FQGTGA come from the germline V gene. The V gene end was trimmed by 1 base and the J gene end by 1 base; junction bases not matched to a gene: 3. The CDR3 DNA sequence: TGTGCCAGCAGCTTAAACCTAGCGGGACGCACAGATACGCAGTATTTT. Protein sequence: CASSLNLAGRTDTQYF.

The chain joins TRBV5-1 to TRBJ2-5; 10 nucleotides line up with TRBD1. The CDR3 has 16 residues. Germline V CDR1 and CDR2: SGHRS, YFSETQ. Losses at the gene ends were 0 bases for V and 4 bases for J; bases not matched to a gene: 6. CDR3: CASSLAGTGDRETQYF. CDR3 nucleotides: TGCGCCAGCAGCTTGGCCGGGACAGGGGACAGAGAGACCCAGTACTTC.

The chain links TRBV5-1 to TRBJ2-7; possible D gene TRBD2, 7 bases. The CDR3 has 16 amino acids. V lost 4 bases and J lost 1, with 18 bases in between. Germline CDR1 SGHRS, CDR2 YFSETQ. CDR3 sequence: CASSRGGSGLSYEQYF. The CDR3 DNA is TGCGCCAGCAGCAGAGGGGGTAGCGGGCTTTCCTACGAGCAGTACTTC.

This CDR3 is CASSLGGTYNEQFF. The CDR3 region has the DNA TGTGCCAGCAGTTTGGGGGGAACCTACAATGAGCAGTTCTTC. The chain recombines TRBV28 with TRBJ2-1; tentatively, D is TRBD2 (6 bases). This CDR3 region has 14 residues. The germline V gene encodes CDR1 MDHEN and CDR2 SYDVKM. Trimming left V 3 bases short and J 2 bases short, with 8 bases between.

The V and J genes are TRBV7-2 and TRBJ1-3; 7 bases are shared with TRBD1. Trimming removed 1 base from V and 4 bases from J; junction bases left unmatched: 1. CDR1 SGHTA and CDR2 FQGNSA come from the germline V gene. This CDR3 spans 14 amino acids. The chain's CDR3 is CASSLGGGGNTIYF. CDR3 bases: TGTGCCAGCAGCTTAGGAGGGGGCGGAAACACCATATATTTT.

The V call is TRBV28, the J call TRBJ1-2, with a tentative D call TRBD1 (6 bases). This CDR3 region has 14 residues. Germline V gene data show CDR1 as MDHEN and CDR2 as SYDVKM. The V end was cut by 2 bases, the J end by 4 bases, with 11 bases between. CDR3 amino acids: CASSLVATGYGYTF. CDR3 nucleotide sequence: TGTGCCAGCAGTTTAGTTGCGACAGGCTATGGCTACACCTTC.

The table lists this clone with a count of one. This chain connects TRBV5-4 to TRBJ2-1; D call uncertain. Germline CDR1 SGHNT, CDR2 YYREEE (reference sequence). The CDR3 is made up of 13 amino acids. V lost 4 bases, J lost 4 bases, and 9 bases lay in between. The CDR3 bases are TGTGCCAGCAGCCCGACTGCTTACAATGAGCAGTTCTTC. Translation gives CASSPTAYNEQFF.

CDR3 coding DNA: TGTGCCAGCTCACCGGCCCTAGCTGGCGAGCAGTACTTC. It codes for CASSPALAGEQYF. V is TRBV18 and J is TRBJ2-7, with a tentative D call TRBD2 (5 bases). CDR3 length: 13 amino acids. Germline lookup yields CDR1 KGHSH and CDR2 LQKENI. The V and J ends lost 3 bases and 6 bases respectively, with 12 bases between them.

This chain links TRBV28 with TRBJ1-5; TRBD1 matches at 8 bases. Germline V gives CDR1 MDHEN, CDR2 SYDVKM. The CDR3 has 15 amino acids. V trimming: 4 bases; J trimming: 3 bases; junction bases outside the gene matches: 5. The CDR3 coding sequence is TGTGCCAGCAGTTCCCCGGACAGGGACAATCAGCCCCAGCATTTT. As protein: CASSSPDRDNQPQHF.